This paragraph covers one T cell receptor beta chain sequence. This entry belongs to a study of OX40 agonist ivuxolimab in advanced cancers. Overall study: Every 2 weeks, ivuxolimab was infused into the patients intravenously at between 0.01 and 10 mg/kg. The mean age was around 56 years, ranging from about 23 to 85, with around four fifths of participants male.

The data were produced by immunoSEQ multiplex PCR, yet TCRdb's version contains in-frame clones alone and is incomplete. The sample yields about 21,000 clones, about 80% seen once. CDR3 size: 12 residues. The TCR was taken from an adult with an advanced solid tumor such as melanoma, head and neck, liver or kidney cancer. V gene TRBV21-1 combines with J gene TRBJ1-2; the table's D gene call, TRBD1, was not cross checked with the DNA. TRBV21-1 is shown as a pseudogene. Sequencing was performed on CD4+ or CD8+ T cells sorted from blood, taken in a trial of the OX40 agonist ivuxolimab. Here the CDR3 reads CASSRGLYGYTF. As DNA, the CDR3 is TGTGCCAGCAGCAGGGGGCTCTATGGCTACACCTTC.